Shown below are 28 T cell receptor delta chains from a single sample sequenced in a study of γδ T cells in repeated Plasmodium falciparum infection. TCRdb re-called clones from the multiplex PCR reads via CATT. This sample has tens of thousands of delta-chain clones; approximately 1.7% occur once, and the top ten carry roughly 15%. Bulk repertoires came from Vgamma9/Vdelta2+ or Vdelta2-negative gammadelta T cells flow-sorted from PBMC. The sequencing sample was made of gamma-delta T cells from blood. These receptors were obtained from a pool of human donors (malaria-infected and uninfected, not separated).

A remark on this clone: A far larger clone is just one base off, so this is likely a read error. The sample contains more than one DNA sequence encoding this CDR3. The chain links TRDV1 to TRDJ1; 9 bases agree with TRDD3. The germline V gene encodes CDR1 TSWWSYY and CDR2 QGS. The CDR3 runs to 21 residues. The CDR3 sequence: CALGERGFRGTGGAYTDKLIF. CDR3 nucleotide sequence: TGCGCTCTTGGGGAACGGGGCTTCCGAGGTACTGGGGGAGCGTACACCGATAAACTCATCTTT.

This clone was detected ten times or more. A far larger clone is one base from this, pointing to a likely read error. Other DNA sequences in the same sample also yield this CDR3. This chain links TRDV1 with TRDJ1, with 7 positions matching TRDD2. Germline CDR1 reads TSWWSYY; CDR2 reads QGS. There are 19 residues in the CDR3. V was pared by 3 bases and J by 3 bases, with 19 bases of the junction left unmatched. The CDR3 nucleotides read TGTGCTCTTGGGGACGTGGTTCCTACGCTACTAGGGGCTCCCGATAAACTCATCTTT. Translation gives CALGDVVPTLLGAPDKLIF.

About this clone itself: Given a far larger clone just one base away, this is likely a sequencing read error. Other nucleotide sequences in the sample specify the same CDR3. The chain couples TRAV38-2/DV8 to TRDJ1, with TRDD3 matching over 8 bases. The J gene is not listed in TCRdb, so it was assigned here from a DNA match to germline. Looked up from germline, CDR1 is TSESDYY and CDR2 is QEAYKQQN. The CDR3 has 27 amino acids. Unmatched junction bases numbered 39, after V lost 2 bases and J lost 0 bases. CDR3 nucleotides: TGTGCTTATAGGAGTCGGGGGGGGAAAACCTTCTTACGCGCTCTCCGTACTGGGGGTCCTCACACCGATAAACTCATCTTT. This encodes CAYRSRGGKTFLRALRTGGPHTDKLIF.

V is TRDV1 and J is TRDJ1; perhaps TRDD3 as D (5 bases). Since TCRdb gives no J gene, matching the DNA to germline was used here to assign it. The CDR3 loop spans 20 amino acids. The V gene lost 2 bases and the J gene lost 0 bases, with 25 bases spanning the gap. Germline V gene data show CDR1 as TSWWSYY and CDR2 as QGS. CDR3 nucleotides: TGTGCTCTTGGGGAAAGGTCCCTGGGAAGGGCCCGTCCTTACACCGATAAACTCATCTTT. Translation gives CALGERSLGRARPYTDKLIF.

At least ten counts were recorded for this clone. The TCRdb protein comes from a much larger clone and disagrees with this DNA's translation at residue 14, likely due to a read error; the protein given here is derived from the DNA. The chain uses TRDV1 and TRDJ1; a possible D gene is TRDD2 (6 bases). The germline V gene has CDR1 TSWWSYY and CDR2 QGS. The CDR3 is 22 amino acids. With 0 bases removed from V and 1 base from J, the gap between germline ends came to 30 bases. The DNA of the CDR3 is TGTGCTCTTGGGGAACTATCCTTCCCCAAATCCCCGTCACGGACGAGCACCGATAAACTCATCTTT. Translation gives CALGELSFPKSPSRTSTDKLIF.

This clone was observed a handful of times. TCRdb lists the protein of a much larger clone for this DNA, which differs at residue 18, so this is likely a read error; the protein given here is translated from the DNA itself. The rearrangement uses TRDV1 and TRDJ1, with 8 bases identical to TRDD2. The germline V gene encodes CDR1 TSWWSYY and CDR2 QGS. This CDR3 is 21 amino acids long. The CDR3 region is CALGELAASYSGKLFSDRLIF. CDR3 nucleotide sequence: TGTGCTCTTGGGGAACTTGCCGCTTCCTACTCAGGGAAACTGTTCTCCGATAGACTCATCTTT.

This clone was observed many times. This DNA translates differently at residue 5 from the TCRdb protein, which is that of a much larger clone; a read error is likely, and the protein shown is the DNA's own translation. The chain joins TRDV1 to TRDJ1; D remains unclear. The CDR3 loop spans 20 amino acids. Trimming cost V 4 bases and J 0 bases, with 27 bases left between them. Germline CDR1 reads TSWWSYY; CDR2 reads QGS. CDR3 sequence (DNA): TGTGCTCTTGGGGGAAGACAAACCCCAGGAGTACTTCTCCACACCGATAAACTCATCTTT. Residues: CALGGRQTPGVLLHTDKLIF.

This clone was observed many times. TCRdb's listed protein matches a much larger clone and diverges from this DNA's translation at residue 4, likely through a read error; the protein shown comes from the DNA. V gene TRDV1 combines with J gene TRDJ2; perhaps D is TRDD1 or TRDD3 (5 bases each). Matching the DNA to germline supplied the J gene, which TCRdb does not give. The germline V gene encodes CDR1 TSWWSYY and CDR2 QGS. This CDR3 comprises 21 residues. CDR3 nucleotide sequence: TGTGCTCTTAGGGAAGAGTCGTACCATGAAATGGGCAAAGGGGAGACAGCACAACTCTTCTTT. Its protein is CALREESYHEMGKGETAQLFF.

Remarks on this clone: With only one base between it and a far larger clone, this is likely a read error. Other DNA sequences within the sample encode an identical CDR3. The chain has TRDV1 and TRDJ1; 8 bases are shared with TRDD3. CDR1 TSWWSYY and CDR2 QGS come from the germline V gene. The length of the CDR3 is 20 residues. V was pared by 2 bases and J by 0 bases, with 17 bases of the junction left unmatched. The CDR3 region has the DNA TGTGCTCTTGGGGAATTACTCTGGGGGACGAGTTTAAAGTACACCGATAAACTCATCTTT. This gives the protein CALGELLWGTSLKYTDKLIF.

This clone was observed at least ten times. The protein held in TCRdb is that of a much larger clone and does not match this DNA's translation at residue 12, likely because of a read error; the protein shown is translated from the DNA. V usage is TRDV1 and J usage is TRDJ1, with TRDD2 matching 7 bases. The germline CDR1 and CDR2 sequences are TSWWSYY and QGS. This CDR3 is built from 13 residues. CDR3 sequence: CALGELVSYKLTF. The CDR3 DNA follows: TGTGCTCTTGGGGAACTAGTTTCCTACAAACTCACCTTT.

This clone was seen repeatedly, ten times or more. TCRdb assigns this DNA the protein of a much larger clone, which departs from its translation at residue 7; this likely reflects a read error, and the protein shown comes from translating the DNA. The chain couples TRDV1 to TRDJ1; D unclear. This CDR3 region has 15 residues. The germline V and J ends were trimmed by 2 bases and 0 bases, with 10 bases remaining between them. Germline assignment: CDR1 TSWWSYY and CDR2 QGS. The CDR3 DNA reads as TGTGCTCTTGGGGAAGGGCCCCTATACACCGATAAACTCATCTTT. This translates into CALGEGPLYTDKLIF.

A few counts support this clone. This DNA's translation differs at residue 6 from TCRdb's protein, which comes from a much larger clone; a read error is likely, and the protein shown is translated from the DNA. The chain joins TRDV1 to TRDJ1, with TRDD3 matching 9 bases. TCRdb carries no J gene annotation; the J gene was assigned here by matching the DNA with germline. The trim removed 3 bases at V and 6 bases at J, leaving 14 bases unmatched. Germline V gene data show CDR1 as TSWWSYY and CDR2 as QGS. This CDR3 has 17 amino acids. The CDR3 region is CALGEPRAGGLRYKLIF. CDR3 bases: TGTGCTCTTGGGGAGCCACGTGCTGGGGGATTAAGATATAAACTCATCTTT.

Note on this clone: The mismatch at residue 11 between this DNA's translation and the TCRdb protein of a much larger clone likely reflects a read error; the protein shown is translated from the DNA. The CDR3 region has the DNA TGTGCTCTTGGGGAAAGGGGATCTACCTTTGGGTTGTGGTGGGGGTTTGTCGATAAACTCATCTTT. Protein: CALGERGSTFGLWWGFVDKLIF. The chain combines TRDV1 with TRDJ1; a possible D gene is TRDD3 (6 bases). TCRdb supplies no J gene; here it was assigned by aligning the nucleotide sequence to germline. The V gene's germline CDR1 is TSWWSYY and CDR2 QGS. V lost 2 bases and J lost 4, with 35 bases in between. The CDR3 has 22 amino acids.

This clone was seen ten or more times. This likely reflects a read error, since a far larger clone is one base away. The sample has other DNA sequences that encode this CDR3 too. This sequence joins TRDV2 and TRDJ1, with 13 bases matching TRDD3. Losses at the gene ends were 0 bases for V and 5 bases for J; bases not matched to a gene: 8. This CDR3 has 17 amino acids. Germline CDR1 and CDR2: GEAIGNYY and EKD. The CDR3 nucleotides are TGTGCCTGTGACACCGATTCTACTGGGGGATACGCTGATAAACTCATCTTT. This codes for CACDTDSTGGYADKLIF.

In this sample, this clone turned up a few times. For this DNA, TCRdb reports the protein of a much larger clone, which diverges at residue 18, most likely from a read error; the protein presented here is translated directly from the DNA. A V gene of TRDV3 was called, but no J gene was assigned. CDR3 length equals 20 residues. The germline V gene encodes CDR1 TVYSNPD and CDR2 GDNSRS (reference sequence). The CDR3 loop is CASYSPTAGFIRSLAAQPFF. CDR3 DNA: TGTGCCTCCTATTCACCAACTGCTGGATTTATCAGAAGTCTGGCAGCACAACCCTTCTTT.

Of note for this clone: For this DNA, TCRdb reports the protein of a much larger clone, which diverges at residue 15, most likely from a read error; the protein presented here is translated directly from the DNA. The chain joins TRDV2 to TRDJ1; TRDD3 matches at 8 bases. The J gene, not given by TCRdb, was assigned here from a germline match of the nucleotide sequence. Germline CDR1 GEAIGNYY, CDR2 EKD. CDR3 size: 23 residues. Unmatched junction bases numbered 27, after V lost 0 bases and J lost 1 base. The CDR3 is CACDTGGFLLGDARRRPTDKLIF. CDR3 bases: TGTGCCTGTGACACCGGGGGCTTTTTGCTGGGGGACGCCAGGAGAAGACCCACCGATAAACTCATCTTT.

This clone was counted at least ten times. This DNA's translation differs at residue 9 from TCRdb's protein, which comes from a much larger clone; a read error is likely, and the protein shown is translated from the DNA. This chain links TRAV14/DV4 with TRDJ1; the D is unclear. The CDR3 has 13 amino acids. V shed 10 bases and J shed 7 bases, with 19 bases lying between them. Germline V gene sequence: CDR1 TSDPSYG, CDR2 QGSYDQQN (reference sequence). CDR3 nucleotides: TGTGCAACCCTTATCCGGGTAGCCGTTAAACTCATCTTT. The encoded protein is CATLIRVAVKLIF.

Concerning this clone itself: This DNA's translation and the protein TCRdb lists, from a much larger clone, do not match at residue 19, likely due to a read error; the protein shown is translated from the DNA. In DNA, the CDR3 is TGTGCTCTTAGGGAACTAGCTGGGAGGGTGGTACTGGGGGATACCGCCGATAAACCCATCTTT. Residues: CALRELAGRVVLGDTADKPIF. The V gene call is TRDV1, and the J gene call is absent; the table's TRDD3 call for D was not verified on the DNA. Per germline, CDR1 TSWWSYY and CDR2 QGS. There are 21 residues in the CDR3.

Turning to this clone: The TCRdb record carries a much larger clone's protein, which differs from this DNA's translation at residue 8; a read error is the likely cause, and the protein listed here is the DNA translation. The chain couples TRDV1 to TRDJ1, with D maybe TRDD2 (7 bases). Germline CDR1 is TSWWSYY and CDR2 is QGS. Trimming cost V 3 bases and J 8 bases, with 40 bases left between them. There are 22 residues in the CDR3. CDR3 bases: TGTGCTCTTGGGGATTCACCCTCATTCCTTCCTGCCCTGATACGAACTGAGGGAAAACTCATCTTT. Its protein product is CALGDSPSFLPALIRTEGKLIF.

Only a few counts were recorded for this clone. TCRdb pairs this DNA with a much larger clone's protein that differs at residue 10, likely a read error; the protein shown was translated from the DNA. The genes are TRAV38-2/DV8 and TRDJ1, with 8 bases identical to TRDD2. Germline trimming cut 3 bases from V and 8 bases from J; bases unmatched to any gene: 18. Germline V gives CDR1 TSESDYY, CDR2 QEAYKQQN. The CDR3 has 17 residues. Here the CDR3 reads CAYRTPGLPIPLSKLIF. CDR3 DNA sequence: TGTGCTTATAGGACCCCAGGCCTTCCTATCCCTCTATCGAAACTCATCTTT.

Worth noting for this clone: The amino acid sequence in TCRdb belongs to a much larger clone and departs from this DNA's translation at residue 14, likely a sequencing read error; the sequence shown is translated from the DNA. The chain has TRDV2 and TRDJ1; 9 bases are shared with TRDD3. TCRdb does not report a J gene; here it was assigned by matching the DNA to germline references. After removal of 0 bases from V and 0 bases from J, the junction contained 16 bases not matched to a gene. Germline CDR1 reads GEAIGNYY; CDR2 reads EKD. This CDR3 region has 20 residues. The CDR3 here is CACDTVLPGGSPQHTDKLIF. The DNA of the CDR3 is TGTGCCTGTGACACCGTCCTCCCTGGGGGATCCCCTCAGCACACCGATAAACTCATCTTT.

This clone was observed many times. TCRdb's entry gives the protein of a much larger clone, which mismatches this DNA's translation at residue 15, likely from a read error; the protein reported here is translated from the DNA. The rearrangement uses TRDV2 and TRDJ1, with 11 bases lining up with TRDD3. The germline V gene encodes CDR1 GEAIGNYY and CDR2 EKD. The CDR3 is 23 amino acids. V was clipped by 0 bases and J by 7 bases; unmatched bases: 30. Here the CDR3 reads CACDTAPARGVGDTAYLPGKLIF. CDR3 in DNA: TGTGCCTGTGACACCGCCCCGGCACGTGGAGTGGGGGATACGGCCTACCTACCTGGTAAACTCATCTTT.

This clone was detected a few times. TCRdb's entry gives the protein of a much larger clone, which mismatches this DNA's translation at residue 8, likely from a read error; the protein reported here is translated from the DNA. The chain uses TRDV1 and TRDJ2, with 12 bases that match TRDD3. The CDR3 loop spans 24 amino acids. Germline V gene lookup returns CDR1 TSWWSYY and CDR2 QGS. With V trimmed by 4 bases and J by 4 bases, 28 bases remained unmatched. CDR3 residues: CALGASTIIRGWGIRNRKTAQLFF. DNA for the CDR3: TGTGCTCTTGGGGCCTCAACCATAATACGGGGCTGGGGGATACGGAATCGGAAGACAGCACAACTCTTCTTT.

This clone appeared a few times. With a far larger clone one base away, a read error is the likely cause. Other DNA sequences in the same sample also yield this CDR3. With the J gene uncalled, the V gene is TRDV1; the table's D gene call, TRDD3, was not cross checked with the DNA. Germline lookup yields CDR1 TSWWSYY and CDR2 QGS. The CDR3 contains 19 residues. CDR3 sequence (DNA): TGTGCTCTTGGGGAACTGGGTTCTTGGGGGATACGAGACGGCGATAAACTCATCTTC. Translated, it gives CALGELGSWGIRDGDKLIF.

This clone was picked up a small number of times. A read error may be the cause here, since a much bigger clone is one base away. Additional DNA sequences in this sample encode the identical CDR3. The chain carries TRDV1 and TRDJ1; 11 nucleotides line up with TRDD3. CDR1 and CDR2 from the germline V gene are TSWWSYY and QGS. The CDR3 has 29 residues. CDR3 sequence: CALGENNVLALPWYWGIVGPRRYTDKLIF. The CDR3 DNA follows: TGTGCTCTTGGGGAAAATAATGTGTTGGCTCTTCCTTGGTACTGGGGGATAGTGGGGCCCAGAAGGTACACTGATAAACTCATCTTT.

This clone was observed many times. It differs at one base from a far larger clone, so likely a read error. Other DNA sequences within the sample encode an identical CDR3. This chain uses TRDV1 with TRDJ1; tentative D call: TRDD3 (6 bases). CDR1 and CDR2 (germline): TSWWSYY, QGS. The CDR3 totals 17 residues. As DNA, the CDR3 is TGTGCTCTTGGGGAACTGGCTTGGATACCGTACACCGATAAACTCATCTTC. It yields the protein CALGELAWIPYTDKLIF.

In this sample, this clone turned up many times. This likely stems from a read error, as it lies one base from a far larger clone. Other DNA sequences of this sample code for an identical CDR3. The V gene is TRDV2, the J gene TRDJ1; a possible D gene is TRDD3 (6 bases). Deletions cut 0 bases from V and 0 bases from J, with 19 bases between. The CDR3 has 18 residues. Germline V gives CDR1 GEAIGNYY, CDR2 EKD. This chain's CDR3 is CACDTVRGTQLYTDKLIF. The CDR3 DNA reads TGTGCCTGTGACACCGTTCGGGGGACCCAATTGTACACCGATAAACTCATCTTT.

In this sample, this clone turned up a few times. A far larger clone differs by one base, so this is likely a read error. This sample includes further DNA sequences coding for the same CDR3. The chain recombines TRDV1 with TRDJ1, with 11 bases identical to TRDD3. Here the J gene came from matching the DNA to germline, since TCRdb omits it. Germline V gene lookup returns CDR1 TSWWSYY and CDR2 QGS. With V trimmed by 2 bases and J by 0 bases, 14 bases remained unmatched. This CDR3 contains 20 residues. The CDR3, as DNA: TGTGCTCTTGGGGAAACTCGGTACTGGGGGATATATTCCCACACCGATAAACTCATCTTT. Translated: CALGETRYWGIYSHTDKLIF.